The 9 T cell receptor beta chains below come from one sample, sequenced in a study of T cell repertoires in cytomegalovirus infection. Each CDR3 protein is one row after TCRdb ran MiXCR on the reads. The sample includes about 120,000 distinct CDR3 sequences, 30% to 35% of them seen just once. These receptors have no known antigen. This specimen was CD8+ T cells from cultured PBMCs, taken from culture after CMV antigen stimulation. These receptors were collected from a human donor in good health (CMV status not recorded). Some clones in this sample may be carry-over from other donors' samples.

The gene calls are TRBV6-5 and TRBJ2-7, with TRBD1 matching 7 bases. V was pared by 5 bases and J by 3 bases, with 10 bases of the junction left unmatched. Germline assignment: CDR1 MNHEY and CDR2 SVGAGI. The CDR3 spans 15 residues. The CDR3 DNA reads TGTGCCAGCAGTACATCAGACAGGGTCGACTACGAGCAGTACTTC. Its protein is CASSTSDRVDYEQYF.

This clonotype has just a few counts. The gene calls are TRBV6-8 and TRBJ1-2, with 9 nucleotides matching TRBD1. The CDR3 has 12 amino acids. V trimming: 8 bases; J trimming: 4 bases; junction bases outside the gene matches: 2. CDR1 is MNHGY and CDR2 is SAAAGT in the germline V gene. CDR3 region: CASSTGGYGYTF. DNA for the CDR3: TGTGCCAGCTCGACAGGGGGCTATGGCTACACCTTC.

This clonotype turned up a few times. The chain has TRBV20-1 and TRBJ1-6, with D maybe TRBD1 (5 bases). The CDR3 length is 17 residues. The germline gives CDR1 DFQATT, CDR2 SNEGSKA (reference sequence). V shed 4 bases and J shed 0 bases, with 16 bases lying between them. The CDR3 bases are TGCAGTGCTATCCCGGACACGACGAGCTCCTATAATTCACCCCTCCACTTT. Amino acids: CSAIPDTTSSYNSPLHF.

With regard to this clonotype: This may arise from a read error, as a much more abundant clone is one base away. This chain uses TRBV7-9 with TRBJ1-1; D may be TRBD1 (5 bases). Germline V CDR1 and CDR2: SEHNR, FQNEAQ (reference sequence). Trimming removed 4 bases from V and 6 bases from J, with 15 bases in between. This CDR3 has 14 amino acids. The CDR3 sequence: CASSWDPSEAEAFF. In DNA, the CDR3 is TGTGCCAGCAGCTGGGACCCCTCCGAGGCTGAAGCTTTCTTT.

This clonotype was seen a few times. The J gene is TRBJ2-1, the V gene TRBV7-2; no clear D gene. The CDR3 runs 17 residues. The germline V and J ends were trimmed by 1 base and 5 bases, with 18 bases remaining between them. CDR1 is SGHTA and CDR2 is FQGNSA in the germline V gene. CDR3 DNA: TGTGCCAGCAGCTTAGGCGTCGTGGGGTTTTCTAACAATGAGCAGTTCTTC. This translates into CASSLGVVGFSNNEQFF.

This rearrangement joins TRBV28 to TRBJ2-7; unclear D gene. Germline-derived CDR1 and CDR2 are MDHEN and SYDVKM. The CDR3 consists of 15 residues. V gave up 5 bases and J gave up 1 base, with 15 bases separating them. CDR3 sequence reads: CASSLFAWGSYEQYF. DNA of the CDR3: TGTGCCAGCAGTCTCTTCGCGTGGGGATCCTACGAGCAGTACTTC.

This chain uses TRBV24-1 with TRBJ1-1; D gene uncertain. V was cut by 0 bases and J by 6 bases, with 10 bases left in between. Germline CDR1 is KGHDR and CDR2 is SFDVKD. The CDR3 contains 14 residues. The CDR3 loop reads CATSDLTPGSEAFF. The CDR3 nucleotides read TGTGCCACCAGTGATTTGACTCCGGGCTCTGAAGCTTTCTTT.

The V and J genes are TRBV7-2 and TRBJ2-7, with 10 nucleotides matching TRBD1. J lost 3 bases, V lost 5 bases, and 13 bases had no gene match. This CDR3 has 17 amino acids. Germline CDR1 is SGHTA and CDR2 is FQGNSA. The CDR3 sequence is CASSPGTGVRKGYEQYF. The CDR3 DNA sequence: TGTGCCAGCAGCCCCGGGACAGGGGTCCGTAAAGGCTACGAGCAGTACTTC.

This clonotype has a single count. Mismatch with germline at one junction end may stem from a read error. V and J are TRBV4-1 and TRBJ2-7, with D hard to call. Germline values: CDR1 MGHRA, CDR2 YSYEKL. The CDR3 consists of 16 residues. This chain's CDR3 is CASSQQRRLSSYEQYF. The DNA of the CDR3 is TGTGCCAGCAGCCAACAAAGACGCCTCAGCTCCTACGAGCAGTACTTC.